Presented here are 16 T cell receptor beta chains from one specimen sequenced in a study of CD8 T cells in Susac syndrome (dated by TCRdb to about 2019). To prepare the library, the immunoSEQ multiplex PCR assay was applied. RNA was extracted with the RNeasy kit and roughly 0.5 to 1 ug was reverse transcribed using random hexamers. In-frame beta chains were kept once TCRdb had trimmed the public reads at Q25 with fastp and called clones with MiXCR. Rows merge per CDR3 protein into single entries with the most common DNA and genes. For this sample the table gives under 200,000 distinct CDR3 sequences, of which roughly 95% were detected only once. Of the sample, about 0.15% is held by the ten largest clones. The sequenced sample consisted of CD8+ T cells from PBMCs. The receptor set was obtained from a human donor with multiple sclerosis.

The CDR3 protein is CASSLSHSYEQYF. The CDR3 coding sequence is TGTGCCAGCAGCCTTAGCCACTCCTACGAGCAGTACTTC. This chain joins TRBV7-6 and TRBJ2-7; no clear D. V gave up 5 bases and J gave up 0 bases, with 8 bases separating them. The CDR3 is 13 amino acids. Germline-derived CDR1 and CDR2 are SGHVS and FNYEAQ.

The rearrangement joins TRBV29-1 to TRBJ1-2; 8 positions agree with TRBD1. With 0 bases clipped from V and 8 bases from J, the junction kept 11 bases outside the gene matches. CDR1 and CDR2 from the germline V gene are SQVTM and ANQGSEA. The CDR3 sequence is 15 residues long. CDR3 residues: CSVEDVRTGLQGYTF. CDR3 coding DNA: TGCAGCGTTGAAGACGTCAGGACAGGGCTTCAAGGCTACACCTTC.

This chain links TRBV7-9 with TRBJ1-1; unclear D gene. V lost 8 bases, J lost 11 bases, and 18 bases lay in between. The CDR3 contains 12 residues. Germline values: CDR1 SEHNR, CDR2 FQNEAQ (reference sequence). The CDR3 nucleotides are TGTGCCAGCCGTTCAATTCACCTCGAGGCTTTCTTT. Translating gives CASRSIHLEAFF.

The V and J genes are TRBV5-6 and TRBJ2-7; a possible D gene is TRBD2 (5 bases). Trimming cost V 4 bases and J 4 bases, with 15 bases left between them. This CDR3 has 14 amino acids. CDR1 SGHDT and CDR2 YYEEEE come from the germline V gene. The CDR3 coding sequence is TGTGCCAGCAGCCAGATACCGGGGTTTTACGAGCAGTACTTC. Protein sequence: CASSQIPGFYEQYF.

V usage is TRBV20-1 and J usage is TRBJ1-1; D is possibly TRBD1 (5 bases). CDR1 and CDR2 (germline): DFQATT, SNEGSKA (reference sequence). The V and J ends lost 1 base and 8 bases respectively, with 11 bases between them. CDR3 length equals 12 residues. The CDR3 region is CSARGGRLEAFF. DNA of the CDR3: TGCAGTGCTAGAGGGGGGAGGTTGGAAGCTTTCTTT.

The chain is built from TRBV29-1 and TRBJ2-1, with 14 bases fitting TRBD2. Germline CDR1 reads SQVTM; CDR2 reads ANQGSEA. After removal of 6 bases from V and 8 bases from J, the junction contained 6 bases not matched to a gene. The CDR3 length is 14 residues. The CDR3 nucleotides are TGCAGCGTGGCCGGGACTAGCGGGAGTGATGAGCAGTTCTTC. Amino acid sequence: CSVAGTSGSDEQFF.

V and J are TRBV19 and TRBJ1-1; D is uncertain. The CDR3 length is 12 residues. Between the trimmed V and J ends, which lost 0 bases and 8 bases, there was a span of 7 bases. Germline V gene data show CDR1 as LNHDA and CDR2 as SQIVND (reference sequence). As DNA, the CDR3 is TGTGCCAGTAGTATAGACCTTATCGAAGCTTTCTTT. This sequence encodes CASSIDLIEAFF.

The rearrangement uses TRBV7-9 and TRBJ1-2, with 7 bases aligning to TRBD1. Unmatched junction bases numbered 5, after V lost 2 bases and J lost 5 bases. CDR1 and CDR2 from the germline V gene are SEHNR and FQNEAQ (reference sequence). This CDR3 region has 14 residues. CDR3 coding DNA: TGTGCCAGCAGCTTACAGGGGGTTATTTATGGCTACACCTTC. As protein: CASSLQGVIYGYTF.

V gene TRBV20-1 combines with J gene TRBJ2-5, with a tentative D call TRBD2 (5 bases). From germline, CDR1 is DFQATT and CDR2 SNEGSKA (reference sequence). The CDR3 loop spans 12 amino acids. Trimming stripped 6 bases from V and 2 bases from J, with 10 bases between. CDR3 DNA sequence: TGCAGTGCAAAGCGGTATCAAGAGACCCAGTACTTC. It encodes CSAKRYQETQYF.

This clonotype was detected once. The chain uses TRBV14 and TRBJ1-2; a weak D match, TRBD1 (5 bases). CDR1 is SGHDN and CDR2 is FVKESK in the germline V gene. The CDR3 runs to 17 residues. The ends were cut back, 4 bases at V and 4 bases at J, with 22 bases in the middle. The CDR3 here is CASSPGPGRGPRYGYTF. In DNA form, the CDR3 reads TGTGCCAGCAGCCCCGGCCCGGGGAGGGGACCGCGCTATGGCTACACCTTC.

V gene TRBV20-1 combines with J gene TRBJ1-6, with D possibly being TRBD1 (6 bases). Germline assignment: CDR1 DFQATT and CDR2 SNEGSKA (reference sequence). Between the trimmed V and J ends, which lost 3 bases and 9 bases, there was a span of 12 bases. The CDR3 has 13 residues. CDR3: CSARRGEGSPLHF. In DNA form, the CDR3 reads TGCAGTGCTAGGAGGGGGGAAGGTTCACCCCTCCACTTT.

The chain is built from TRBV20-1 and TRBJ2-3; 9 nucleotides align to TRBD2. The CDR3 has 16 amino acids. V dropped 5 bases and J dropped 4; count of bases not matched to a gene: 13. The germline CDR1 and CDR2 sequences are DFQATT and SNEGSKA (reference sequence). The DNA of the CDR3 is TGCAGTGCTCACCCGATAGCGGGGGAGGGCGCAGATACGCAGTATTTT. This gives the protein CSAHPIAGEGADTQYF.

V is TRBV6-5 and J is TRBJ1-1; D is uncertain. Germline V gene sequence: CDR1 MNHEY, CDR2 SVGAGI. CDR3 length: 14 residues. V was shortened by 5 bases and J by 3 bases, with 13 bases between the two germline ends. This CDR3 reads CASSPFGVYTEAFF. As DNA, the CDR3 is TGTGCCAGCAGTCCGTTTGGGGTGTACACTGAAGCTTTCTTT.

CDR3 in DNA: TGTGCCAGCAGTCGCAGATCCCCCGACATTCAGTACTTC. Amino acid sequence: CASSRRSPDIQYF. J is TRBJ2-4 and V is TRBV27; no reliable D call. The V end lost 5 bases, the J end lost 8 bases, and 13 bases lay between the germline ends. The CDR3 is 13 amino acids. CDR1 and CDR2 (germline): MNHEY, SMNVEV (reference sequence).

The CDR3 nucleotides read TGTGCCAGCAGCTTTGGACAGGACTTTTCAGATACGCAGTATTTT. It translates to CASSFGQDFSDTQYF. The chain recombines TRBV7-8 with TRBJ2-3; 7 nucleotides align to TRBD1. V shed 3 bases, J shed 4 bases, and the junction held 7 bases outside the gene matches. There are 15 residues in the CDR3. Per the germline V gene, CDR1 is SGHVS and CDR2 is FQNEAQ.

The CDR3 region is CASSLLGGPEQYF. CDR3 DNA sequence: TGTGCCAGCAGTCTTCTGGGGGGCCCCGAGCAGTACTTC. This sequence joins TRBV25-1 and TRBJ2-7; TRBD1 or TRBD2 may be the D gene (6 bases each). Trimming removed 5 bases from V and 6 bases from J, with 14 bases in between. The CDR3 contains 13 residues. In germline, CDR1 is MGHDK, CDR2 SYGVNS.